This record concerns one TCR beta chain sequence. Its antigen remains unknown. This record comes from a study of CXCR3-negative and CXCR3-positive naive CD8 T cells. Study-wide results and caveats: Naive subsets showed comparable surface CD5, and TCR interaction strength was also inferred from TRB CDR3 physicochemistry. TRB CDR3s were more hydrophobic in CXCR3-positive than in CXCR3-negative naive cells. In naive cells, CXCR3-negative and CXCR3-positive subsets had similar TRBV-TRBJ usage; memory cells differed.

The method, 5' RACE with UMI labels, was used to prepare the TRB cDNA libraries. TCRdb re-analyzed the 5' RACE reads; it lists each CDR3 protein once, without DNA. This table lists tens of thousands of distinct CDR3 sequences. CDR1 is SGHVS, CDR2 FNYEAQ, per germline. This CDR3 is built from 13 residues. The sorter processed each CD8+ T cell subset in triplicate at 280,000 or so cells apiece. The chain has TRBV7-6 and TRBJ2-3. The sequenced sample consisted of naive CXCR3+ CD8+ T cells from blood. Subset specified: CD45RO-CCR7+CD27+CD95- naive CD8+ T cells expressing CXCR3 (TNR3+). This sequence was found in a human donor in good health. Some clones in this sample may be carry-over from other donors' samples. The chain's CDR3 is CASSPRGADTQYF.